A selection of T cell receptor beta chains follows, all from one sample in a study of STAT5B mutations in CD4+ large granular lymphocyte leukemia. The repertoire was sequenced with immunoSEQ multiplex PCR; TCRdb's copy has only in-frame clones and lacks some. Among around 30,000 clones listed, 70% to 85% were seen once. The sequenced sample consisted of CD4+ T cells from blood buffy coats. The receptors here all came from a human donor in good health. Each CDR3 is given with its conserved first and last residue. Fields, in order: V gene, D gene, clone size, J gene, CDR3 protein, CDR3 DNA. A D gene is named only where the DNA matches it firmly. The size field is filled for only some rows; it gives once, few, many or a size class.

TRBV6-4,.,.,TRBJ1-2,CASSDTPQGLYGYTF,TGTGCCAGCAGTGACACTCCACAGGGACTGTATGGCTACACCTTC
TRBV7-2,TRBD1,.,TRBJ2-7,CASSITGADEQYF,TGTGCCAGCAGCATCACAGGGGCCGACGAGCAGTACTTC
TRBV25-1,.,.,TRBJ2-7,CASSEERGHLGRGEQYF,TGTGCCAGCAGTGAAGAAAGGGGACACCTCGGTCGAGGCGAGCAGTACTTC
TRBV2,TRBD2,once,TRBJ2-5,CASKLGLAGIFETQYF,TGTGCCAGCAAACTGGGACTAGCGGGGATCTTCGAGACCCAGTACTTC
TRBV2,TRBD1,.,TRBJ2-3,CASTRDRGGTDTQYF,TGTGCCAGCACAAGGGACAGGGGAGGAACAGATACGCAGTATTTT
TRBV7-2,.,.,TRBJ2-3,CASSFERRGTDTQYF,TGTGCCAGCAGCTTTGAAAGACGGGGCACAGATACGCAGTATTTT
TRBV6-1,.,once,TRBJ2-7,CASVLGQTGEQYF,TGTGCCAGCGTCCTTGGCCAAACCGGCGAGCAGTACTTC
TRBV6-6,.,.,TRBJ2-5,CASSYAAGLSETQYF,TGTGCCAGCAGTTACGCCGCAGGGCTAAGTGAGACCCAGTACTTC
TRBV11-2,.,.,TRBJ1-2,CASSSPRTANYGYTF,TGTGCCAGCAGCTCCCCCCGGACAGCTAACTATGGCTACACCTTC
TRBV7-2,.,.,TRBJ1-1,CASSLASRLLVTEAFF,TGTGCCAGCAGCTTAGCGTCTCGGCTTTTGGTGACTGAAGCTTTCTTT
TRBV4-3,.,.,TRBJ1-6,CASSQDYGQSSYNSPLHF,TGCGCCAGCAGCCAAGATTACGGCCAAAGCTCCTATAATTCACCCCTCCACTTT
TRBV4-1,.,.,TRBJ1-2,CASSQVPTGMAGYTF,TGCGCCAGCAGCCAAGTGCCGACAGGAATGGCTGGCTACACCTTC
TRBV29-1,.,.,TRBJ1-3,CSVEAAGNTIYF,TGCAGCGTTGAGGCAGCTGGAAACACCATATATTTT
TRBV5-4,TRBD1,few,TRBJ2-2,CASSHGTGNSGELFF,TGTGCCAGCAGCCACGGGACAGGGAATTCCGGGGAGCTGTTTTTT
TRBV19,.,few,TRBJ1-1,CASSGVVNTEAFF,TGTGCCAGTAGCGGCGTCGTGAACACTGAAGCTTTCTTT
TRBV19,.,few,TRBJ1-4,CASSDGLQTGKLFF,TGTGCCAGTAGTGATGGGTTACAGACTGGAAAACTGTTTTTT
TRBV6-6,.,.,TRBJ1-1,CASSLGLDTEAFF,TGTGCCAGCAGCCTCGGATTGGACACTGAAGCTTTCTTT
TRBV4-3,.,few,TRBJ1-1,CASSQGMFEAEAFF,TGCGCCAGCAGCCAAGGAATGTTTGAAGCTGAAGCTTTCTTT
TRBV10-3,.,.,TRBJ1-2,CAISEKMEGNGYGYTF,TGTGCCATCAGTGAAAAAATGGAGGGAAATGGTTATGGCTACACCTTC
TRBV4-3,.,few,TRBJ1-1,CASSQDYQREAFF,TGCGCCAGCAGCCAAGACTACCAGCGGGAAGCTTTCTTT
TRBV12-5,TRBD2,.,TRBJ2-2,CASGPGGAVSGELFF,TGTGCTAGTGGCCCCGGGGGGGCCGTTTCCGGGGAGCTGTTTTTT
TRBV5-1,.,few,TRBJ2-6,CASSLEGSGANVLTF,TGCGCCAGCAGCTTGGAGGGCTCTGGGGCCAACGTCCTGACTTTC
TRBV9,.,few,TRBJ1-4,CASSVDRTEKLFF,TGTGCCAGCAGCGTAGATAGGACAGAAAAACTGTTTTTT
TRBV4-1,TRBD1,.,TRBJ1-3,CASSLTGAGNTIYF,TGCGCCAGCAGCCTCACAGGGGCTGGAAACACCATATATTTT
TRBV2,.,.,TRBJ1-4,CASSDTRGEKLFF,TGTGCCAGCAGTGACACCCGGGGGGAAAAACTGTTTTTT
TRBV29-1,.,.,TRBJ1-1,CSVEDPDGYTEAFF,TGCAGCGTTGAAGATCCGGACGGGTACACTGAAGCTTTCTTT
TRBV7-6,.,few,TRBJ2-7,CASSLRGHSYEQYF,TGTGCCAGCAGCTTACGGGGACACTCCTACGAGCAGTACTTC
TRBV20-1,.,.,TRBJ1-2,CSAGRDGGYTF,TGCAGTGCTGGGAGAGATGGAGGCTACACCTTC
TRBV2,.,.,TRBJ1-1,CASSAGNTEAFF,TGTGCCAGCAGTGCCGGGAACACTGAAGCTTTCTTT
TRBV4-3,TRBD2,.,TRBJ2-1,CASSRGLDRGQFF,TGCGCCAGCAGCCGCGGACTAGATAGAGGGCAGTTCTTC
TRBV10-3,.,.,TRBJ1-6,CAISEGAGDSPLHF,TGTGCCATCAGTGAGGGCGCAGGGGATTCACCCCTCCACTTT
TRBV19,TRBD2,once,TRBJ2-3,CASSRQTSGSTDTQYF,TGTGCCAGTAGTCGACAGACTAGCGGGAGCACAGATACGCAGTATTTT
TRBV19,.,.,TRBJ1-1,CASKVSEGDTEAFF,TGTGCCAGTAAGGTTTCGGAGGGCGACACTGAAGCTTTCTTT
TRBV7-2,TRBD2,.,TRBJ2-3,CASSLGGGAWTDTQYF,TGTGCCAGCAGCTTAGGCGGGGGGGCGTGGACAGATACGCAGTATTTT
TRBV6-6,.,.,TRBJ1-1,CASSHQRGNTEAFF,TGTGCCAGCAGTCACCAGAGGGGGAACACTGAAGCTTTCTTT
TRBV2,TRBD1,medium-sized,TRBJ2-6,CASSMDRGDSGANVLTF,TGTGCCAGCAGTATGGACAGGGGGGACTCTGGGGCCAACGTCCTGACTTTC
TRBV29-1,TRBD1,.,TRBJ2-1,CSVVDSGTARYNEQFF,TGCAGCGTTGTAGATTCCGGGACAGCAAGATACAATGAGCAGTTCTTC
TRBV6-5,.,.,TRBJ2-7,CASSYTRGAYEQYF,TGTGCCAGCAGTTATACGCGGGGTGCCTACGAGCAGTACTTC
TRBV30,.,once,TRBJ1-5,CAWSAFGGRNALRNQPQHF,TGTGCCTGGAGTGCATTTGGGGGCCGAAACGCCCTGCGCAATCAGCCCCAGCATTTT
TRBV5-8,.,once,TRBJ2-5,CASSLYLQETQYF,TGTGCCAGCAGCTTGTATCTCCAAGAGACCCAGTACTTC